This T cell receptor (beta chain) comes out of a study of CD8 T cells in ankylosing spondylitis. Per germline, CDR1 SNHLY and CDR2 FYNNEI. V dropped 6 bases and J dropped 4; count of bases not matched to a gene: 10. The CDR3 has 15 amino acids. Study-level points and caveats: Reported data indicate significant enrichment of disease-linked clones within matched ankylosing spondylitis synovial fluid. Fewer than ten highly homologous variants made up a TCR beta motif that seemed to typify ankylosing spondylitis blood.

As regards this clonotype: Its target is not known.

TCRdb recomputed calls from the 5' RACE reads with MiXCR, one row per CDR3 protein. The sample shows about 540,000 distinct CDR3 sequences, about 12% of them seen only once. The TCR was taken from a male donor with ankylosing spondylitis. The sequencing sample was made of blood, either unsorted or a sorted T cell fraction (not recorded which). The chain couples TRBV2 to TRBJ1-2, with 8 positions matching TRBD1. The CDR3 loop is CASRPRTGNTYGYTF. The CDR3 DNA reads as TGTGCCAGCAGACCCAGGACAGGGAATACCTATGGCTACACCTTC.